This TCR beta chain emerged from a study of T cell repertoires in cytomegalovirus infection. The overall study: Used in the study were CMV epitopes, some recently identified and HLA-C-restricted, others well-studied and HLA-B-restricted. Study results and limitations: HLA-C-restricted, CMV-specific TCR beta clonotypes were dominant ex vivo. Summed frequency of shared TCR beta families picked out CMV carriers who also had the relevant HLA.

This clonotype was counted many times. The target antigen is unknown. With V trimmed by 5 bases and J by 3 bases, 7 bases remained unmatched. Germline CDR1 LNHDA, CDR2 SQIVND (reference sequence). There are 16 residues in the CDR3. From the reads, TCRdb called clonotypes with MiXCR, one entry per CDR3 protein. The table lists approximately 730,000 distinct CDR3 sequences, around 31% of them singletons. This sequence originates from a human donor in good health (CMV status not recorded). Some clones in this sample may be carry-over from other donors' samples. This chain links TRBV19 with TRBJ2-2; 9 bases map to TRBD1. The sequencing here drew on cultured PBMCs, taken from culture after CMV antigen stimulation. CDR3 sequence: CASSPPGQGYTGELFF. The DNA for the CDR3 is TGTGCCAGTAGTCCTCCGGGACAGGGATACACCGGGGAGCTGTTTTTT.